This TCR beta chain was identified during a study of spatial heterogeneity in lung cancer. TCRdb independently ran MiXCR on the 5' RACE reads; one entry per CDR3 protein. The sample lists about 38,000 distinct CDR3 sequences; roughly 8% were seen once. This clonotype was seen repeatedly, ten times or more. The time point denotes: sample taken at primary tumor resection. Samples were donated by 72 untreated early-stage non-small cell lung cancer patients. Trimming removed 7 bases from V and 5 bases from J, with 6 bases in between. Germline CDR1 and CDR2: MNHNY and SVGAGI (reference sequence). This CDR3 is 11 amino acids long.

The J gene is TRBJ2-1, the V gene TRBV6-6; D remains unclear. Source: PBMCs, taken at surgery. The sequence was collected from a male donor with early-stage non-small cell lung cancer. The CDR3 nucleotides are TGTGCCAGCAATATCGACAATGAGCAGTTCTTC. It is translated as CASNIDNEQFF.